This TCR beta chain was documented in a study of regulatory T cells in long-lasting Graves disease. Specified time point: newly diagnosed GD, antithyroid drugs for less than 3 months. PBMCs were the source of the RNA used for TCR sequencing. In its sample, this clonotype was seen many times. With iRepertoire HTBI primers and Arm-PCR of CDR3 regions, TCR beta libraries were built. TCRdb reanalysed the multiplex PCR reads using MiXCR and keeps one entry per CDR3 protein. Seen here are about 460,000 distinct CDR3 sequences, 14% observed once, and the top ten hold approximately 17%. The CDR3 is made up of 14 amino acids. Per the germline V gene, CDR1 is DFQATT and CDR2 is SNEGSKA (reference sequence). V lost 2 bases to trimming and J lost 5 bases, with 13 bases between them. These data also formed part of another study, on T cells in Graves' hyperthyroidism and ophthalmopathy.

The TCR was taken from a woman aged 45 to 65 with Graves disease. This material consisted of peripheral blood mononuclear cells (PBMCs), taken at new diagnosis, from a patient treated with antithyroid drugs. This chain joins TRBV20-1 and TRBJ2-1; maybe TRBD2 (5 bases). For the CDR3, the DNA is TGCAGTGCTAGAAACCTCCGGGATAACAATGAGCAGTTCTTC. Translation: CSARNLRDNNEQFF.